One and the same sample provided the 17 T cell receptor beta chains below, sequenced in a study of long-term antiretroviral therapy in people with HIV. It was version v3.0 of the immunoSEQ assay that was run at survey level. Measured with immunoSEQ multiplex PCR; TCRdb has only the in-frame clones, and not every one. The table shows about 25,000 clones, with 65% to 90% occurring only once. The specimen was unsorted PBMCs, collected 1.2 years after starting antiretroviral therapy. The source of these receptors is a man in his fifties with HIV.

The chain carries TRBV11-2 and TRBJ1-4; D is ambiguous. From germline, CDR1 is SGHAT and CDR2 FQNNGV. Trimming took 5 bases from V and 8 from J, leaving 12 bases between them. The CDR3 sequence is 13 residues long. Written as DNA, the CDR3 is TGTGCCAGCAGCCAAGGGTTCCAGGAAAAACTGTTTTTT. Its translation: CASSQGFQEKLFF. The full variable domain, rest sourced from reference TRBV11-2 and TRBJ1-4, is EAGVAQSPRYKIIEKRQSVAFWCNPISGHATLYWYQQILGQGPKLLIQFQNNGVVDDSQLPKDRFSAERLKGVDSTLKIQPAKLEDSAVYLCASSQGFQEKLFFGSGTQLSVL.

The CDR3 DNA follows: TGTGCCAGCAGCGTAAGAGCGGGGGCCTACAATGAGCAGTTCTTC. This translates into CASSVRAGAYNEQFF. This chain links TRBV9 with TRBJ2-1; TRBD2 agrees at 8 bases. The CDR3 spans 15 residues. V trimming: 1 base; J trimming: 2 bases; junction bases outside the gene matches: 2. Per the germline V gene, CDR1 is SGDLS and CDR2 is YYNGEE.

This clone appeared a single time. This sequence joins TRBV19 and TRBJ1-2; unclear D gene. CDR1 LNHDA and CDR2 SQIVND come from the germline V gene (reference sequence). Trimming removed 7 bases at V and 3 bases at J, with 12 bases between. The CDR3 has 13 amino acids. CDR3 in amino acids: CASKDPPDYGYTF. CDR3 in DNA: TGTGCCAGTAAGGACCCACCGGACTATGGCTACACCTTC.

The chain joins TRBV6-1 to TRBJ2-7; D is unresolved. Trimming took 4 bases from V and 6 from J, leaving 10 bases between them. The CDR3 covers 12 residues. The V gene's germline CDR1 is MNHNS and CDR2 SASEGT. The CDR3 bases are TGTGCCAGCAGTGTTGGGTCTGGCGAGCAGTACTTC. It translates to CASSVGSGEQYF.

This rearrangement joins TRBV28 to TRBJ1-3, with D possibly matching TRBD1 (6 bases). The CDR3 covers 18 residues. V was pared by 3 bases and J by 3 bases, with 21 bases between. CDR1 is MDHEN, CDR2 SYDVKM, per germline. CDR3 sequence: CASSFGFGGGLGGNTIYF. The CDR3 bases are TGTGCCAGCAGTTTTGGTTTTGGAGGGGGGCTGGGTGGAAACACCATATATTTT. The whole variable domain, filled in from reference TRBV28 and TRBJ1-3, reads DVKVTQSSRYLVKRTGEKVFLECVQDMDHENMFWYRQDPGLGLRLIYFSYDVKMKEKGDIPEGYSVSREKKERFSLILESASTNQTSMYLCASSFGFGGGLGGNTIYFGEGSWLTVV.

CDR3 DNA: TGTGCCAGTAATCCGCAGCCGACTGAGTGGGACTACACCTTC. Amino acid sequence: CASNPQPTEWDYTF. The chain is built from TRBV19 and TRBJ1-2; no definite D call. V was cut by 7 bases and J by 10 bases, with 22 bases left in between. Germline V gives CDR1 LNHDA, CDR2 SQIVND (reference sequence). This CDR3 region has 14 residues.

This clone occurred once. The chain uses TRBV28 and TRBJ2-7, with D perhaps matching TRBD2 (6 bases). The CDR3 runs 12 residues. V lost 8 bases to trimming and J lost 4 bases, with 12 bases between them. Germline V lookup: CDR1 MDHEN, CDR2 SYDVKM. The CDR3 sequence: CASGGDQYEQYF. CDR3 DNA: TGTGCCAGCGGCGGGGATCAATACGAGCAGTACTTC.

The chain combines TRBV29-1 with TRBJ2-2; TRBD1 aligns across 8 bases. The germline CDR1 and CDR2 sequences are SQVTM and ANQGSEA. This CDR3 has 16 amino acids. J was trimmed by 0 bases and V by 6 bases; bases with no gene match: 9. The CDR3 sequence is CSVPKWDRSNTGELFF. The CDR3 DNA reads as TGCAGCGTCCCGAAATGGGACAGGTCGAACACCGGGGAGCTGTTTTTT.

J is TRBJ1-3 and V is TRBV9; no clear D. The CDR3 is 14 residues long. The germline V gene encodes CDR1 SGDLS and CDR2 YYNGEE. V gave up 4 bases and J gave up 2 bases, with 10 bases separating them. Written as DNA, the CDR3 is TGTGCCAGCAGCCCCCCCATAACTGGAAACACCATATATTTT. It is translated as CASSPPITGNTIYF.

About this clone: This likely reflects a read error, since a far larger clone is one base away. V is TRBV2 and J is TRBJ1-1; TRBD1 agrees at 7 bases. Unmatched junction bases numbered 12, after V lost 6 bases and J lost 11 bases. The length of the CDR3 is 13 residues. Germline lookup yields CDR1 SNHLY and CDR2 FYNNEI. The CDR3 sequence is CASSPDRVAWAFF. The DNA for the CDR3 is TGTGCCAGCAGCCCCGACAGGGTTGCATGGGCTTTCTTT. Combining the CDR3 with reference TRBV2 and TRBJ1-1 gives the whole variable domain EPEVTQTPSHQVTQMGQEVILRCVPISNHLYFYWYRQILGQKVEFLVSFYNNEISEKSEIFDDQFSVERPDGSNFTLKIRSTKLEDSAMYFCASSPDRVAWAFFGQGTRLTVV.

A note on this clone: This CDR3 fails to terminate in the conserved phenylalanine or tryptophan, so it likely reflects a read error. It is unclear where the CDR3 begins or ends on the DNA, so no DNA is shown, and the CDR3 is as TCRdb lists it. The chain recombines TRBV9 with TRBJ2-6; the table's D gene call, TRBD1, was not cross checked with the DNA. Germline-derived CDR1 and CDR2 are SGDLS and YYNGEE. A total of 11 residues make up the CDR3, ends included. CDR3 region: CASSLDPQVMA.

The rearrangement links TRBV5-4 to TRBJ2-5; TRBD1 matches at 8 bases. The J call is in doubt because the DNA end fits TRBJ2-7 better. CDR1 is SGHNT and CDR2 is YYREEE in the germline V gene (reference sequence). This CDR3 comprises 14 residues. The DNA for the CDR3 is TGTGCCAGCAGCTTGGAAGGGACAGGTGACGAGCAGTACTTC. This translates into CASSLEGTGDEQYF.

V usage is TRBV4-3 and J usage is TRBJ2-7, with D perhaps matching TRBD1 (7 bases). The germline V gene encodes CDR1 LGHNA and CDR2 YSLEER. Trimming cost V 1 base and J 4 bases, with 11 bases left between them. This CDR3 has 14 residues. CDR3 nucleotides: TGCGCCAGCAGCCAAGCCAGGGGGAGGTACGAGCAGTACTTC. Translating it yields CASSQARGRYEQYF.

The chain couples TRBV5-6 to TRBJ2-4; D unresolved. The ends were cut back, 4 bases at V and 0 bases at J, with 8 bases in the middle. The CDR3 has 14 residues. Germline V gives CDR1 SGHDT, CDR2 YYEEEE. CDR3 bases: TGTGCCAGCAGCCCGGTAGTAGCCAAAAACATTCAGTACTTC. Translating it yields CASSPVVAKNIQYF.

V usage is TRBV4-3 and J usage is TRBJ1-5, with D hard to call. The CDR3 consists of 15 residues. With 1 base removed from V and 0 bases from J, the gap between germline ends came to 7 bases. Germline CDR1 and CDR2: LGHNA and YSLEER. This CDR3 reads CASSQGWGSNQPQHF. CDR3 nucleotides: TGCGCCAGCAGCCAAGGGTGGGGTAGCAATCAGCCCCAGCATTTT.

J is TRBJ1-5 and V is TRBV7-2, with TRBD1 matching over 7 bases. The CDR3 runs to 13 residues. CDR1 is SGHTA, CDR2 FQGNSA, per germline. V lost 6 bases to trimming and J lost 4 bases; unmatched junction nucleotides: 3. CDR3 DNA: TGTGCCAGCAGACAGGGGATTAATCAGCCCCAGCATTTT. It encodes CASRQGINQPQHF.

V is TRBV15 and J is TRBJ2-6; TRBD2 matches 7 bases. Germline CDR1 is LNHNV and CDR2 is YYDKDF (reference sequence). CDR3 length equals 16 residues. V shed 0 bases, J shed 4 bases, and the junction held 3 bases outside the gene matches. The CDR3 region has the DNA TGTGCCACCAGCAGAGATCAAGCGGGAGGGGCCAACGTCCTGACTTTC. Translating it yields CATSRDQAGGANVLTF.